A selection of T cell receptor beta chains follows, all from one sample in a study of T cells in Graves' hyperthyroidism and ophthalmopathy. TCRdb independently ran MiXCR on the multiplex PCR reads; one entry per CDR3 protein. This sample has about 400,000 distinct CDR3 sequences, with around 25% found just once. The sample taken for sequencing was blood. These receptors originate from a man aged 50 to 60 with Graves' hyperthyroidism. The CDR3 runs from the conserved cysteine through the conserved F or W. A D gene is named only where the DNA matches it firmly. Clone size is shown for a subset of rows, as once, few, many or a class of expanded clone.

clone_size	j_call	d_call	v_call	cdr3_aa	cdr3_nt
many	TRBJ2-1	NA	TRBV28	CASSLSSDGSYNEQFF	TGTGCCAGCAGTTTATCCTCGGACGGATCCTACAATGAGCAGTTCTTC
NA	TRBJ2-7	NA	TRBV27	CASSLRWGFSYEQYF	TGTGCCAGCAGTTTAAGGTGGGGTTTTTCCTACGAGCAGTACTTC
NA	TRBJ1-5	TRBD1	TRBV19	CASSPGPGQIYESNQPQHF	TGTGCCAGTAGTCCTGGCCCGGGACAGATATACGAGAGCAATCAGCCCCAGCATTTT
NA	TRBJ1-1	TRBD1	TRBV7-9	CASSKGTATEAFF	TGTGCCAGCAGCAAAGGGACAGCCACTGAAGCTTTCTTT
NA	TRBJ2-2	NA	TRBV7-9	CASVGMNTGELFF	TGTGCCAGCGTCGGAATGAACACCGGGGAGCTGTTTTTT
many	TRBJ1-1	TRBD1	TRBV10-3	CAIGTGWDTEAFF	TGTGCCATCGGGACAGGGTGGGACACTGAAGCTTTCTTT
few	TRBJ2-7	NA	TRBV18	CASSPQKYEQYF	TGTGCCAGCTCACCGCAGAAATACGAGCAGTACTTC
NA	TRBJ2-5	NA	TRBV5-1	CASSLSDYSQETQYF	TGCGCCAGCAGCTTGTCTGACTATTCTCAAGAGACCCAGTACTTC
NA	TRBJ2-7	NA	TRBV10-3	CAISETSYEQYF	TGTGCCATCAGTGAGACTAGCTACGAGCAGTACTTC
few	TRBJ2-1	TRBD2	TRBV5-5	CASRESGKDEQFF	TGTGCCAGCAGGGAGAGCGGGAAGGATGAGCAGTTCTTC
many	TRBJ2-5	NA	TRBV20-1	CSALRGATGQETQYF	TGCAGTGCTCTACGGGGCGCTACCGGACAAGAGACCCAGTACTTC
many	TRBJ2-5	TRBD1	TRBV11-2	CASSPKQGQQGETQYF	TGTGCCAGCAGCCCCAAGCAGGGACAGCAGGGAGAGACCCAGTACTTC
NA	TRBJ1-2	NA	TRBV6-2/TRBV6-3	CASSLAQGYTF	TGTGCCAGCAGTTTGGCTCAAGGCTACACCTTC
few	TRBJ1-5	NA	TRBV5-6	CASTLWADYDSNQPQHF	TGTGCCAGCACCCTGTGGGCAGACTACGACAGCAATCAGCCCCAGCATTTT
few	TRBJ1-1	NA	TRBV14	CASSQERILNTEAFF	TGTGCCAGCAGCCAAGAAAGGATCTTGAACACTGAAGCTTTCTTT
NA	TRBJ2-3	TRBD1	TRBV9	CASSERQGGGTDTQYF	TGTGCCAGCAGCGAACGACAGGGGGGAGGCACAGATACGCAGTATTTT
many	TRBJ2-1	TRBD1	TRBV11-3	CASSLGQGAFSYNEQFF	TGTGCCAGCAGCTTAGGACAGGGGGCCTTCTCCTACAATGAGCAGTTCTTC
NA	TRBJ2-3	TRBD2	TRBV24-1	CATSDPLGREGGDTQYF	TGTGCCACCAGTGATCCTCTGGGCCGGGAGGGAGGAGATACGCAGTATTTT
few	TRBJ1-1	NA	TRBV27	CASKVPGNTEAFF	TGTGCCAGCAAGGTTCCAGGGAACACTGAAGCTTTCTTT
few	TRBJ2-3	NA	TRBV5-1	CASSFPLLGSTDTQYF	TGCGCCAGCAGCTTCCCTCTATTGGGTAGCACAGATACGCAGTATTTT
many	TRBJ1-2	NA	TRBV3-1	CASSEGGDGYTF	TGTGCCAGCAGCGAAGGCGGGGATGGCTACACCTTC
few	TRBJ2-7	NA	TRBV6-1	CASSEGWQTYEQYF	TGTGCCAGCAGTGAAGGGTGGCAGACCTACGAGCAGTACTTC
many	TRBJ2-2	TRBD2	TRBV15	CATSSGTRAVNTGELFF	TGTGCCACCAGCAGTGGGACTAGAGCGGTCAACACCGGGGAGCTGTTTTTT
NA	TRBJ2-3	NA	TRBV20-1	CSARDESAGTQYF	TGCAGTGCTAGAGATGAATCGGCAGGTACGCAGTATTTT
NA	TRBJ2-1	NA	TRBV5-6	CASSLGLDDEQFF	TGTGCCAGCAGCTTGGGGCTAGATGATGAGCAGTTCTTC
few	TRBJ1-2	NA	TRBV12-3/TRBV12-4	CASSLADLGGNGYTF	TGTGCCAGCAGTTTAGCGGATCTTGGGGGGAATGGCTACACCTTC
many	TRBJ1-1	NA	TRBV12-3/TRBV12-4	CASSLKGFTEAFF	TGTGCCAGCTCTCTCAAGGGGTTCACTGAAGCTTTCTTT
NA	TRBJ2-7	NA	TRBV7-9	CASSLQIGDEQYF	TGTGCCAGCAGCTTACAGATAGGGGACGAGCAGTACTTC
few	TRBJ2-1	TRBD1	TRBV7-9	CASSPRDRGYNEQFF	TGTGCCAGCAGCCCCCGGGACAGGGGGTACAATGAGCAGTTCTTC
NA	TRBJ2-7	NA	TRBV15	CATSRDRRDPSGEQYF	TGTGCCACCAGCAGAGATCGTCGGGACCCATCTGGAGAGCAGTACTTC
many	TRBJ2-1	NA	TRBV5-1	CASSLGGGVNNEQFF	TGCGCCAGCAGCTTGGGTGGGGGAGTAAACAATGAGCAGTTCTTC
NA	TRBJ2-1	NA	TRBV7-9	CASSVGSPGNEQFF	TGTGCCAGCAGCGTCGGGAGCCCCGGGAATGAGCAGTTCTTC
few	TRBJ2-1	TRBD2	TRBV27	CASSLLYLAGPYNEQFF	TGTGCCAGCAGTTTACTCTATCTAGCGGGGCCCTACAATGAGCAGTTCTTC
few	TRBJ2-1	TRBD2	TRBV20-1	CSARPLAGYNEQFF	TGCAGTGCCCGCCCTCTAGCGGGCTACAATGAGCAGTTCTTC
NA	TRBJ2-1	NA	TRBV6-2/TRBV6-3	CATTRSSYNEQFF	TGTGCCACCACCCGGAGCTCCTACAATGAGCAGTTCTTC
NA	TRBJ2-7	NA	TRBV20-1	CSARDLGLLGESSYEQYF	TGCAGTGCTAGAGATCTGGGCTTGCTGGGGGAGAGCTCCTACGAGCAGTACTTC
NA	TRBJ2-3	TRBD2	TRBV27	CASIGGGYTDTQYF	TGTGCCAGCATAGGCGGGGGTTACACAGATACGCAGTATTTT
few	TRBJ2-5	TRBD2	TRBV5-1	CASSLETSGSTLGETQYF	TGCGCCAGCAGCCTGGAGACTAGCGGGAGTACCCTCGGAGAGACCCAGTACTTC
many	TRBJ2-1	TRBD1	TRBV11-1	CASSSYRGPVEQFF	TGTGCCAGCAGCTCTTACAGGGGACCAGTGGAGCAGTTCTTC
many	TRBJ2-1	TRBD2	TRBV12-3/TRBV12-4	CASSLLPGLAGSEQFF	TGTGCCAGCAGCCTTCTTCCGGGACTAGCGGGAAGTGAGCAGTTCTTC
few	TRBJ2-2	TRBD2	TRBV18	CASSPALAATGELFF	TGTGCCAGCTCACCAGCGCTAGCGGCCACCGGGGAGCTGTTTTTT
NA	TRBJ2-5	NA	TRBV9	CASSVEAQGEETQYF	TGTGCCAGCAGCGTAGAGGCACAGGGCGAAGAGACCCAGTACTTC
NA	TRBJ2-7	NA	TRBV28	CASSSLPELYF	TGTGCCAGCAGTTCGTTGCCTGAACTGTACTTC
many	TRBJ2-7	TRBD1	TRBV28	CASSLPGQGSYEQYF	TGTGCCAGCAGTCTCCCGGGACAGGGTTCCTACGAGCAGTACTTC
NA	TRBJ2-7	NA	TRBV12-3/TRBV12-4	CASSLAGKAYEQYF	TGTGCCAGCAGTTTAGCCGGGAAAGCCTACGAGCAGTACTTC
NA	TRBJ1-1	NA	TRBV12-3/TRBV12-4	CASSLALRPAEAFF	TGTGCCAGCAGTTTAGCGCTAAGGCCGGCGGAAGCTTTCTTT
NA	TRBJ2-7	NA	TRBV19	CASSINGNYEQYF	TGTGCCAGTAGTATAAACGGCAACTACGAGCAGTACTTC
few	TRBJ1-1	NA	TRBV5-1	CASSLSSRENTEAFF	TGCGCCAGCAGCTTAAGTAGTCGGGAGAACACTGAAGCTTTCTTT
many	TRBJ2-7	NA	TRBV28	CASSTLGEQYF	TGTGCCAGCAGTACTTTAGGCGAGCAGTACTTC
NA	TRBJ2-5	TRBD2	TRBV6-1	CASSVGGLETQYF	TGTGCCAGCAGTGTGGGAGGGTTAGAGACCCAGTACTTC
few	TRBJ2-1	NA	TRBV19	CASSIDGARGNNEQFF	TGTGCCAGTAGTATAGATGGAGCGAGAGGAAACAATGAGCAGTTCTTC
many	TRBJ2-3	NA	TRBV2	CASRVTDTQYF	TGTGCCAGCAGAGTAACAGATACGCAGTATTTT